Below, 10 T cell receptor beta chains from the same sample are listed, as sequenced in a study of T-cell reconstitution after alpha-beta-depleted transplantation in children. Unique molecular identifiers featured in how the TCRbeta library was prepared. TCRdb processed the PCR reads anew with MiXCR; each CDR3 protein has one entry. The sample consists of 550,000 to 600,000 distinct CDR3 sequences, 20% to 25% of them appearing once. Sequences were derived from PBMCs, mostly from graft donor cells, sampled 360 days after TCRalphabeta/CD19-depleted stem cell transplant. These receptors originate from a boy younger than two who had a stem cell transplant for acute myeloid leukemia, so the T cells may come from the graft donor.

The chain recombines TRBV20-1 with TRBJ2-1; weak D call: TRBD2 (6 bases). The V end was cut by 0 bases, the J end by 6 bases, with 24 bases between. This CDR3 spans 18 amino acids. Germline CDR1 DFQATT, CDR2 SNEGSKA (reference sequence). In DNA, the CDR3 is TGCAGTGCTAGAGATCTAATTAGGCAGGCGGGGAGAGGCAATGAGCAGTTCTTC. Residues: CSARDLIRQAGRGNEQFF.

The J gene is TRBJ2-2, the V gene TRBV12-3 or TRBV12-4; 9 nucleotides match TRBD1. V trimming: 6 bases; J trimming: 0 bases; junction bases outside the gene matches: 11. This CDR3 spans 18 amino acids. The CDR3 sequence is CASSPRGQGFSNTGELFF. The DNA of the CDR3 is TGTGCCAGCAGCCCTCGGGGACAGGGTTTTTCGAACACCGGGGAGCTGTTTTTT.

The gene calls are TRBV9 and TRBJ2-1, with D perhaps being TRBD1 or TRBD2 (6 bases each). Germline CDR1 SGDLS, CDR2 YYNGEE. The CDR3 runs to 16 residues. Deletions cut 4 bases from V and 0 bases from J, with 14 bases between. The CDR3 DNA sequence: TGTGCCAGCAGCACTCGGGGGCAGAGCTCCTACAATGAGCAGTTCTTC. Translated: CASSTRGQSSYNEQFF.

This clonotype occurred many times. This chain joins TRBV12-3 or TRBV12-4 and TRBJ2-7; TRBD2 matches at 7 bases. CDR3 length: 14 amino acids. J gave up 2 bases and V 5 bases, and 6 bases lay outside the gene matches. The chain's CDR3 is CASSAGAYPYEQYF. The CDR3 DNA sequence: TGTGCCAGCAGTGCGGGAGCCTACCCCTACGAGCAGTACTTC.

Of note for this clonotype: This clone may be a read error of a much larger clone one base away. The chain uses TRBV14 and TRBJ2-1, with 9 bases lining up with TRBD2. The assigned J gene may be wrong: the sequence end matches TRBJ2-7 better. CDR3 length equals 13 residues. Germline V CDR1 and CDR2: SGHDN, FVKESK. The CDR3, as DNA: TGTGCCAGCAGCATGACTAGCGGCAATGAGCAGTACTTC. This sequence encodes CASSMTSGNEQYF.

This clonotype was observed a few times. The chain links TRBV9 to TRBJ2-1, with TRBD2 matching over 8 bases. V shed 2 bases and J 7 bases; nucleotides not matched to a gene: 14. This CDR3 has 17 amino acids. Germline V gene sequence: CDR1 SGDLS, CDR2 YYNGEE. CDR3 DNA: TGTGCCAGCAGCGTCTACACCGGGACTAGACGGGCTAATGAGCAGTTCTTC. The encoded protein is CASSVYTGTRRANEQFF.

This clonotype was found many times. This chain joins TRBV28 and TRBJ2-1, with no clear D. V was pared by 2 bases and J by 0 bases, with 8 bases between. Per the germline V gene, CDR1 is MDHEN and CDR2 is SYDVKM. The CDR3 is 15 amino acids. The CDR3 here is CASSLRAGSYNEQFF. In DNA, the CDR3 is TGTGCCAGCAGTTTACGCGCAGGCTCCTACAATGAGCAGTTCTTC. Based on the CDR3 plus reference TRBV28 and TRBJ2-1, the full variable domain is DVKVTQSSRYLVKRTGEKVFLECVQDMDHENMFWYRQDPGLGLRLIYFSYDVKMKEKGDIPEGYSVSREKKERFSLILESASTNQTSMYLCASSLRAGSYNEQFFGPGTRLTVL.

CDR3 nucleotides: TGTGCCATCAGTGGGGACAGGACCTACGAGCAGTACGTC. This sequence encodes CAISGDRTYEQYV. This rearrangement joins TRBV10-3 to TRBJ2-7; 8 nucleotides agree with TRBD1. V lost 4 bases to trimming and J lost 2 bases; unmatched junction nucleotides: 1. Germline assignment: CDR1 ENHRY and CDR2 SYGVKD. The CDR3 covers 13 residues.

The rearrangement uses TRBV6-2 or TRBV6-3 and TRBJ2-7; weak D call: TRBD2 (5 bases). Germline CDR1 MNHEY, CDR2 SVGEGT. Between the trimmed V and J ends, which lost 6 bases and 0 bases, there was a span of 18 bases. The CDR3 is 16 residues long. The CDR3 DNA reads as TGTGCCAGCAGCCAAGGGAGTAGGACGCCCTCCTACGAGCAGTACGTC. Translated: CASSQGSRTPSYEQYV.

The rearrangement uses TRBV28 and TRBJ1-1; D remains unclear. V lost 2 bases, J lost 9 bases, and 7 bases lay in between. Germline V lookup: CDR1 MDHEN, CDR2 SYDVKM. This CDR3 spans 11 amino acids. The DNA of the CDR3 is TGTGCCAGCAGTTTACCCGGGAAAGCTTTCTTT. Its translation is CASSLPGKAFF.